The rows below give T cell receptor beta chains drawn from one sample of a study of healthy donors' naive CD4 and CD8 T cells. TCRdb ran MiXCR on the reads and lists one entry per CDR3 protein. The sample has 150,000 to 200,000 distinct CDR3 sequences; 65% to 75% are singletons. Sequenced sample: naive CD4+ and CD8+ T cells sorted from blood, pooled from several donors. These receptors came from a pool of human donors in good health; the sample pools cells from several healthy donors. Both conserved end residues are part of each CDR3. Fields, in order: clone size, V gene, J gene, D gene, CDR3 DNA, CDR3 protein. D genes are given only for firm matches. Clone size is given for some rows only: seen once, a few or many times, or a class if the clone is expanded.

>.|TRBV4-1|TRBJ2-7|.
TGCGCCAGCAGCCAAGTGACAGCCAACACCTACGAGCAGTACTTC
CASSQVTANTYEQYF
>once|TRBV29-1|TRBJ1-3|.
TGCAGCGTGGTGGACAGAGGAAACACCATATATTTT
CSVVDRGNTIYF
>.|TRBV29-1|TRBJ2-3|.
TGCAGCGTTGGTGGGTTGGCAGATACGCAGTATTTT
CSVGGLADTQYF
>.|TRBV18|TRBJ1-2|.
TGTGCCAGCTCACCACTCGGCCCAAAAACGGGCTACACCTTC
CASSPLGPKTGYTF
>.|TRBV29-1|TRBJ1-1|.
TGCAGCGTTGAGCCATACACTGAAGCTTTCTTT
CSVEPYTEAFF
>.|TRBV27|TRBJ2-1|.
TGTGCCAGCAGTTTAGCCAGGTACAATGAGCAGTTCTTC
CASSLARYNEQFF
>.|TRBV29-1|TRBJ1-2|.
TGCAGCGTAACACAGGGCCCTCGCGACTATGGCTACACCTTC
CSVTQGPRDYGYTF
>.|TRBV11-2|TRBJ2-1|TRBD1
TGTGCCAGCAGCAATCGGGACAGCTCCTACAATGAGCAGTTCTTC
CASSNRDSSYNEQFF
>.|TRBV12-3/TRBV12-4|TRBJ2-1|.
TGTGCCAGCAGTTTAGGACTAACCAATGAGCAGTTCTTC
CASSLGLTNEQFF
>.|TRBV5-4|TRBJ2-1|TRBD2
TGTGCCAGCAGCTTGTGGCTAGCGGCTGAGGGGCAGTTCTTC
CASSLWLAAEGQFF
>.|TRBV27|TRBJ2-7|TRBD1
TGTGCCAGCAGTCCGCGCCGGGACAGTTGGAACGAGCAGTACTTC
CASSPRRDSWNEQYF
>.|TRBV19|TRBJ2-5|TRBD2
TGTGCCAGTAGTATCGGGACTAGCGGAGGAGAGACCCAGTACTTC
CASSIGTSGGETQYF
>.|TRBV27|TRBJ2-1|TRBD2
TGTGCCAGCAGTGCCCTAGCGGATCACAATGAGCAGTTCTTC
CASSALADHNEQFF
>.|TRBV6-5|TRBJ2-7|.
TGTGCCAGCAGTTACTCTGGTCTCAACTACGAGCAGTACTTC
CASSYSGLNYEQYF
>.|TRBV29-1|TRBJ1-2|.
TGCAGCGTGTCCAACCCGGAGACTAACTATGGCTACACCTTC
CSVSNPETNYGYTF
>.|TRBV7-8|TRBJ2-1|.
TGTGCCAGCAACTTCGGGGAAGCAAACAATGAGCAGTTCTTC
CASNFGEANNEQFF
>.|TRBV19|TRBJ1-1|.
TGTGCCAGCTCCCTTTCTCTGGACACTGAAGCTTTCTTT
CASSLSLDTEAFF
>.|TRBV29-1|TRBJ2-3|TRBD2
TGCAGCGGGACGACTAGCGGAAGCACAGATACGCAGTATTTT
CSGTTSGSTDTQYF
>.|TRBV12-3/TRBV12-4|TRBJ1-5|.
TGTGCCAGCAGCCACCCAGGGGACCGGCCCCAGCATTTT
CASSHPGDRPQHF
>.|TRBV27|TRBJ1-1|TRBD1
TGTGCCAGCAGTCCAGTCCCGGGACAGGGAAGGTGGGGGAACACTGAAGCTTTCTTT
CASSPVPGQGRWGNTEAFF
>.|TRBV20-1|TRBJ2-1|TRBD2
TGCAGTGCTAGAATGGGGACTAGCGTCCATGAGCAGTTCTTC
CSARMGTSVHEQFF
>.|TRBV29-1|TRBJ1-1|.
TGCAGCGTTAGGGAAGCAGGCACTGAAGCTTTCTTT
CSVREAGTEAFF
>.|TRBV4-1|TRBJ1-3|.
TGCGCCAGCAGCCAAGATAACCCCCTGGAAGACAGGACTTTCTCTGGAAACACCATATATTTT
CASSQDNPLEDRTFSGNTIYF
>.|TRBV27|TRBJ1-5|.
TGTGCCAGCAGTGCCATTGTCACAAATCAGCCCCAGCATTTT
CASSAIVTNQPQHF
>.|TRBV28|TRBJ1-1|.
TGTGCCAGCCACCTTGGCGGAGCCAGTGAAGCTTTCTTT
CASHLGGASEAFF
>.|TRBV20-1|TRBJ2-3|TRBD2
TGCAGTGCTAGAGAAACTAGCGGGAGCACAGATACGCAGTATTTT
CSARETSGSTDTQYF
>.|TRBV5-5|TRBJ1-2|TRBD1
TGTGCCAGCAGCTTGGACAGGGGAAACTATGGCTACACCTTC
CASSLDRGNYGYTF
>few|TRBV27|TRBJ2-1|TRBD2
TGTGCCAGCAGTTTAAGGGGACTAGCGGGAGGCCCCAATGAGCAGTTCTTC
CASSLRGLAGGPNEQFF